The clone carrying this T cell receptor beta chain appeared once. The sample belongs to a study of control samples from healthy donors and cancer patients. Repertoires were generated with immunoSEQ multiplex PCR, while TCRdb's copy carries only in-frame clones and drops some. The data hold some 120,000 clones, with about nine tenths observed a single time. The CDR3 is made up of 12 amino acids. Per germline, CDR1 MNHNY and CDR2 SVGAGI (reference sequence). Deletions cut 2 bases from V and 7 bases from J, with 9 bases between. Source material: blood. This receptor was obtained from a man aged 18 to 30 in good health. V gene TRBV6-6 combines with J gene TRBJ2-7; no definite D call. The CDR3 loop reads CASSYGVREQYV. In DNA, the CDR3 is TGTGCCAGCAGTTACGGGGTGAGAGAGCAGTACGTC.